This T cell receptor beta chain stems from a study of T cell responses to AZD1222 COVID-19 vaccine. For the study at large: Some second doses came at about 4 weeks and others at about 12 weeks; these were pooled. Study conclusions and caveats: Reportedly, close to half of spike-specific TCRs are directed against unmutated variant regions. At baseline, just a handful of AZD1222 recipients tested seropositive.

Method: immunoSEQ multiplex PCR; TCRdb's copy keeps in-frame clones and lacks some. The sample shows around 150,000 clones, 85% to 95% of them seen only once. The CDR3 extends over 14 amino acids. Germline V gene lookup returns CDR1 KGHSH and CDR2 LQKENI. V was cut by 3 bases and J by 2 bases, with 10 bases left in between. As concerns this clone: Its matching antigen is unknown.

The chain has TRBV18 and TRBJ1-2; D ambiguous. The sequences come from peripheral blood, collected on day 0 of AZD1222 vaccination. This clonotype was obtained from an adult in good health. The CDR3, as DNA: TGTGCCAGCTCACCCCCTGTACTAAACTATGGCTACACCTTC. Encoded protein: CASSPPVLNYGYTF.